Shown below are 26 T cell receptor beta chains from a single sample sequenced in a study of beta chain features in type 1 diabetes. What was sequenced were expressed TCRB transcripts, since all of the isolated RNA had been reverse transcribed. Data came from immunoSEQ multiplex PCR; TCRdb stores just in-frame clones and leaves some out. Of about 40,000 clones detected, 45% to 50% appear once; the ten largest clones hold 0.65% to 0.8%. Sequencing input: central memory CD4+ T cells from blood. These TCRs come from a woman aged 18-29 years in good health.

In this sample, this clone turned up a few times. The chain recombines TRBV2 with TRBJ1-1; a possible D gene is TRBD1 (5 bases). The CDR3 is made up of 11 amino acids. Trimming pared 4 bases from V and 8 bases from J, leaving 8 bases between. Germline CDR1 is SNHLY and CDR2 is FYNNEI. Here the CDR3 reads CASSADREAFF. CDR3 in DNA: TGTGCCAGCAGTGCTGACAGAGAAGCTTTCTTT.

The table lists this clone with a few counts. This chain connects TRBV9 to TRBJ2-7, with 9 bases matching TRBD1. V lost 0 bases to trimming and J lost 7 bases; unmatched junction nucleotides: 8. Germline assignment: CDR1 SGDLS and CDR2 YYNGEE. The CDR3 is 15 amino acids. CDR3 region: CASSVAGTGPGEQYF. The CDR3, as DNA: TGTGCCAGCAGCGTAGCGGGGACAGGGCCTGGGGAGCAGTACTTC. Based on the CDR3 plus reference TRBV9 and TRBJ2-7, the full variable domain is DSGVTQTPKHLITATGQRVTLRCSPRSGDLSVYWYQQSLDQGLQFLIQYYNGEERAKGNILERFSAQQFPDLHSELNLSSLELGDSALYFCASSVAGTGPGEQYFGPGTRLTVT.

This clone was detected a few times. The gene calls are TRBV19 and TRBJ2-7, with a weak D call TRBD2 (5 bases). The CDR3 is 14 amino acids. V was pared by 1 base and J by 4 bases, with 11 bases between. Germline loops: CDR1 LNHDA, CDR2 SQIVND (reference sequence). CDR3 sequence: CASSIGGLTYEQYF. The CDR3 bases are TGTGCCAGTAGTATAGGCGGGCTAACTTACGAGCAGTACTTC.

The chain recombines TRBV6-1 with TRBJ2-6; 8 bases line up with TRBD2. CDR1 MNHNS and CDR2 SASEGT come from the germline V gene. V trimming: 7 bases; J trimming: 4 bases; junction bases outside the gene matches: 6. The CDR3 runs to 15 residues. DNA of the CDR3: TGTGCCAGCACCGGGGGGGAACCAGGGGCCAACGTCCTGACTTTC. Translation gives CASTGGEPGANVLTF.

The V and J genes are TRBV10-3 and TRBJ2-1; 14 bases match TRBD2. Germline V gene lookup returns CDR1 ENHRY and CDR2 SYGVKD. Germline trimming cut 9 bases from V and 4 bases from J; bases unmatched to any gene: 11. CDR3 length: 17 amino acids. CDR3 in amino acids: CAMSKGTSGRIYNEQFF. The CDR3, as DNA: TGTGCCATGTCCAAGGGGACTAGCGGGAGAATTTACAATGAGCAGTTCTTC.

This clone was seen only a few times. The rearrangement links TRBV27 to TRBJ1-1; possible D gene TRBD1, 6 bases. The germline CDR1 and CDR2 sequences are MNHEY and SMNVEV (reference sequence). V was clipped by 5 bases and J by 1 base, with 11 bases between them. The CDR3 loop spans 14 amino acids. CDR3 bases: TGTGCCAGCAGTACAGGGTGGACGAACACTGAAGCTTTCTTT. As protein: CASSTGWTNTEAFF.

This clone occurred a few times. The CDR3 bases are TGTGCCAGCAGCTTGAGCGGGAGGGTCTCCTATGAGCAGTTCTTC. Amino acid sequence: CASSLSGRVSYEQFF. The V gene is TRBV5-6, the J gene TRBJ2-1, with TRBD2 matching over 10 bases. Germline V gene lookup returns CDR1 SGHDT and CDR2 YYEEEE. Trimming removed 1 base from V and 8 bases from J; junction bases left unmatched: 6. CDR3 size: 15 residues.

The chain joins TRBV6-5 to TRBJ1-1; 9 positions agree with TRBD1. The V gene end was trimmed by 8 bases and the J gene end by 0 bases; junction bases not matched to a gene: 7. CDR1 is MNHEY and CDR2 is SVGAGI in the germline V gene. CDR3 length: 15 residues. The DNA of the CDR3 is TGTGCCAGCGGGGACCGGGACAGGGTGAACACTGAAGCTTTCTTT. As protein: CASGDRDRVNTEAFF.

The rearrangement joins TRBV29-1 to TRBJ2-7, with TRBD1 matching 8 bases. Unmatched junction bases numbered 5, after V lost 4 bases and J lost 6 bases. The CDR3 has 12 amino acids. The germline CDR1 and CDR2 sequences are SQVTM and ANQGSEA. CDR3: CSVGQGAREQYF. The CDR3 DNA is TGCAGCGTTGGCCAGGGGGCGCGCGAGCAGTACTTC.

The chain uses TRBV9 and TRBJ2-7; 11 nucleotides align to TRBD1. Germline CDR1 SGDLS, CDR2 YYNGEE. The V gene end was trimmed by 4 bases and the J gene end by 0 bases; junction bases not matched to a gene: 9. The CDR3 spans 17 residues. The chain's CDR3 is CASSPGQGARSSYEQYF. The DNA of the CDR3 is TGTGCCAGCAGCCCTGGACAGGGGGCGCGGAGCTCCTACGAGCAGTACTTC.

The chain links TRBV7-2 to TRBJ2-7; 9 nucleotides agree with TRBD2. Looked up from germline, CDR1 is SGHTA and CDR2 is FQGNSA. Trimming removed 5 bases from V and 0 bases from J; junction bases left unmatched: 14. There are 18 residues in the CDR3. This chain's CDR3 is CASSPFSPSGRSSYEQYF. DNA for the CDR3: TGTGCCAGCAGCCCATTCTCCCCCAGCGGGAGGAGCTCCTACGAGCAGTACTTC. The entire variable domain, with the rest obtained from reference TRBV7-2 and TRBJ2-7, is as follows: GAGVSQSPSNKVTEKGKDVELRCDPISGHTALYWYRQSLGQGLEFLIYFQGNSAPDKSGLPSDRFSAERTGGSVSTLTIQRTQQEDSAVYLCASSPFSPSGRSSYEQYFGPGTRLTVT.

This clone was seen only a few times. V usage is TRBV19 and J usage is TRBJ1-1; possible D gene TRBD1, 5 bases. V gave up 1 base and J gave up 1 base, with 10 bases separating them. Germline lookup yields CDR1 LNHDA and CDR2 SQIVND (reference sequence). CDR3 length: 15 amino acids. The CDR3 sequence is CASSIVGRANTEAFF. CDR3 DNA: TGTGCCAGTAGTATAGTCGGCAGGGCGAACACTGAAGCTTTCTTT.

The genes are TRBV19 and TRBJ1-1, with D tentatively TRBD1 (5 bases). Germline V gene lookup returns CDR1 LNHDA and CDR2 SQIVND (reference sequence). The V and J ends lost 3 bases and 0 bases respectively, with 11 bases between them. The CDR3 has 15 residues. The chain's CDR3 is CASSIWGRLNTEAFF. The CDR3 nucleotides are TGTGCCAGTAGTATTTGGGGCAGATTGAACACTGAAGCTTTCTTT.

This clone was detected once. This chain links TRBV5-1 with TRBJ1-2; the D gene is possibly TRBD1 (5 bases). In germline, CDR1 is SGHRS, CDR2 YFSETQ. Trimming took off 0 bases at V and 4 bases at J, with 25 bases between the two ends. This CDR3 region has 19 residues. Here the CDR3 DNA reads TGCGCCAGCAGCTTGGCCGTGAGAACAGGATCGGGCGGTCCCTATGGCTACACCTTC. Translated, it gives CASSLAVRTGSGGPYGYTF.

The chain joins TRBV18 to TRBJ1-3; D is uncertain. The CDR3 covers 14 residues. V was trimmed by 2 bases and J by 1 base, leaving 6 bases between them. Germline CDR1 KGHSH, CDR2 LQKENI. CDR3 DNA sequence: TGTGCCAGCTCACCAGACGGGTCTGGAAACACCATATATTTT. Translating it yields CASSPDGSGNTIYF.

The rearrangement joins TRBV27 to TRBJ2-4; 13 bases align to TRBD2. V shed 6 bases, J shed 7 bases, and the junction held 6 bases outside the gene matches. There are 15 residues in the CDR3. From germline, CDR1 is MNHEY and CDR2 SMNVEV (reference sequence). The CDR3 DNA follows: TGTGCCAGCAGCCGGACTAGCGGGAGCGGTAACATTCAGTACTTC. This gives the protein CASSRTSGSGNIQYF.

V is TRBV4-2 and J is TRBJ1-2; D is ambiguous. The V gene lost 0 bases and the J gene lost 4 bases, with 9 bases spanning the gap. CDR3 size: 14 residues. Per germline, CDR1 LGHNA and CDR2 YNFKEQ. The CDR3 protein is CASSQDLTSYGYTF. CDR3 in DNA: TGTGCCAGCAGCCAAGATCTTACAAGCTATGGCTACACCTTC.

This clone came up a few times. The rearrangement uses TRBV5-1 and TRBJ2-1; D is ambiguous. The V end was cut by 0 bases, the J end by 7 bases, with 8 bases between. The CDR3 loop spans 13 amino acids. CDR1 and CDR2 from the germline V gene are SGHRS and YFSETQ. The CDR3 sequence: CASSLGFTNEQFF. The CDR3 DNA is TGCGCCAGCAGCTTGGGTTTTACTAATGAGCAGTTCTTC.

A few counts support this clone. The chain's CDR3 is CASSYPSGGGNQPQHF. The CDR3 DNA follows: TGTGCCAGCAGTTACCCCAGTGGGGGGGGCAATCAGCCCCAGCATTTT. The V and J genes are TRBV6-6 and TRBJ1-5; D is possibly TRBD1 (5 bases). V was cut by 2 bases and J by 2 bases, with 13 bases left in between. Per the germline V gene, CDR1 is MNHNY and CDR2 is SVGAGI (reference sequence). This CDR3 has 16 amino acids.

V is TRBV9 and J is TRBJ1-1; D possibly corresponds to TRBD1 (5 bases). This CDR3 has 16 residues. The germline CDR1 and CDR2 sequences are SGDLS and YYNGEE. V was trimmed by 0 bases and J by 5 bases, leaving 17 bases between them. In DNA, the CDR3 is TGTGCCAGCAGCGTAGATCCGGGACTCCTTCGGACTGAAGCTTTCTTT. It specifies CASSVDPGLLRTEAFF.

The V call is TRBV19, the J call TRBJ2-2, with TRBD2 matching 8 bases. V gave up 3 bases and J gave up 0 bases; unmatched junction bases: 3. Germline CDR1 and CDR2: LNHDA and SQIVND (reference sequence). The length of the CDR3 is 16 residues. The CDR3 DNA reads TGTGCCAGTAGTATTGTCGGGAGGGCGAACACCGGGGAGCTGTTTTTT. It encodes CASSIVGRANTGELFF.

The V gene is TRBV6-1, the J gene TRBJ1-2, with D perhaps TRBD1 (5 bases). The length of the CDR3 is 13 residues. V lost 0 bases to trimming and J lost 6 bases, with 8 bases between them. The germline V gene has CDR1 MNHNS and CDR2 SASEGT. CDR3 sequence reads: CASSEAGTHGYTF. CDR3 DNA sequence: TGTGCCAGCAGTGAAGCAGGGACTCATGGCTACACCTTC.

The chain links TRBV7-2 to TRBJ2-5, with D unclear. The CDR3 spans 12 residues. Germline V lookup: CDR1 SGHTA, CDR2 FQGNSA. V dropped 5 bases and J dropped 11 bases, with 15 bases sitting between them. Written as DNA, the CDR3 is TGTGCCAGCAGCCCCCCGGTCGCGGAGCAGTACTTC. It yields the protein CASSPPVAEQYF. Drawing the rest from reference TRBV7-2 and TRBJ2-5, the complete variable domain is GAGVSQSPSNKVTEKGKDVELRCDPISGHTALYWYRQSLGQGLEFLIYFQGNSAPDKSGLPSDRFSAERTGGSVSTLTIQRTQQEDSAVYLCASSPPVAEQYFGPGTRLLVL.

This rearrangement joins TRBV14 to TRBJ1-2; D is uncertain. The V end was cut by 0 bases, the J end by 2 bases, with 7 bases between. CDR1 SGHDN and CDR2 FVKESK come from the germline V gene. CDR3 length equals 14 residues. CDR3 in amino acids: CASSQDAQNYGYTF. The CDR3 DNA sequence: TGTGCCAGCAGCCAAGATGCCCAGAACTATGGCTACACCTTC.

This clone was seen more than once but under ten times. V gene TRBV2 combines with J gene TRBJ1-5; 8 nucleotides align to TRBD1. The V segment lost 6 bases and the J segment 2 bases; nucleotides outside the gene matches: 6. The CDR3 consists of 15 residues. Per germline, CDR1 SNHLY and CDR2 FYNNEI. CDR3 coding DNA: TGTGCCAGCAGCCGCCCAGGGGGCGGCAATCAGCCCCAGCATTTT. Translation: CASSRPGGGNQPQHF. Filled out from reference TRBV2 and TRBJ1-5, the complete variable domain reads EPEVTQTPSHQVTQMGQEVILRCVPISNHLYFYWYRQILGQKVEFLVSFYNNEISEKSEIFDDQFSVERPDGSNFTLKIRSTKLEDSAMYFCASSRPGGGNQPQHFGDGTRLSIL.

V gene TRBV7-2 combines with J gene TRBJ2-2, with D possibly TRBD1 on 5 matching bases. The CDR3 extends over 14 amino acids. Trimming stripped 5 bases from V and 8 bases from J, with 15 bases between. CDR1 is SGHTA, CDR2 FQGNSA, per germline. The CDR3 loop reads CASSQGAASGELFF. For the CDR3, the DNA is TGTGCCAGCAGCCAAGGGGCGGCCTCGGGGGAGCTGTTTTTT.